This TCR beta chain emerged from a study of human T cells and chemical hapten exposure. TCRdb re-called the RACE reads with MiXCR, one entry per CDR3 protein. The sample consists of some 32,000 distinct CDR3 sequences, about 5% of them appearing once. The CDR3 extends over 15 amino acids. The germline V gene encodes CDR1 LGHNA and CDR2 YNFKEQ. The V end lost 3 bases, the J end lost 5 bases, and 14 bases lay between the germline ends. This clonotype showed up many times. Time point meaning: patch test 3, about 24 weeks after DPC sensitization. Treatment denoted: therapeutic diphenylcyclopropenone sensitization with weekly scalp DPC.

V is TRBV4-2 and J is TRBJ2-1; D is undetermined. This TCR came from a man in his thirties or forties with alopecia areata. Some clones in this sample may be carry-over from other donors' samples. The material was whole blood, obtained in connection with sensitization to the hapten diphenylcyclopropenone (DPC). The CDR3 region is CASSQTTEIHNEQFF. In DNA form, the CDR3 reads TGTGCCAGCAGCCAGACCACCGAGATCCACAATGAGCAGTTCTTC.